This T cell receptor (beta chain) is drawn from a study of blood T cell repertoires in COVID-19 (dated by TCRdb to 2018 to 2021). At the level of the whole study: Collaborator samples came from the United States, Italy and Spain and covered acute and convalescent phases of COVID-19. A de-identified subject ID, COVID-19 status, age in years and sex were almost always included in the sample metadata. The repertoires were made available in a free public database intended to serve as a resource for research on the immune response to SARS-CoV-2. HLA class I and class II types, where available, came from metadata supplied by the sample provider rather than from assay-based typing. The prospective study material was composed of cDNA or gDNA derived from T cells, B-cell-depleted T cells, or PBMCs. Subjects who had been exposed to COVID-19, were actively infected with it, or had recovered from it provided the deeply sampled blood TCRbeta repertoires that made up the dataset. The samples were drawn from two sources: the first 160 participants of the ongoing ImmuneRACE study, and over 1,000 subjects contributed by 6 global collaborators.

CDR1 and CDR2, per the germline V gene (reference sequence), are LNHDA and SQIVND. Counted from cysteine to phenylalanine, this CDR3 has 13 amino acids. Left in the record is the CDR3 DNA by itself, 39 bases read in frame from the first base. V was cut back by 10 bases and J by 7 bases, leaving a gap of 16 bases between them. TCRbeta CDR3 regions were amplified from genomic DNA by means of the immunoSEQ Assay, a bias-controlled multiplex PCR. In the paper's pipeline: Within the assay, amplification of reference gene primers was used to estimate how many nucleated cells each sample contained. To quantify the absolute abundance of each unique TCRbeta CDR3 rearrangement, sequence reads were collapsed and filtered. For each sample, productive Simpson clonality was calculated as the square root of Simpson's diversity index over productive rearrangements. What TCRdb holds here is the immuneACCESS table cut down to in-frame rearrangements. Part of the clones is not present; checked against another copy, under half of the missing clones reflect an unresolved V gene, and the others are unexplained. That table furnishes V, J and clone size, whereas the DNA furnished D and trimming. In this sample the table shows roughly 170,000 clones, about nine tenths of which occur a single time. The top ten clones comprise less than 25% of the sample.

Here is what the overall study found, with its caveats: Clinical and demographic metadata were provided uncurated, with the amount varying by source and participant.

As for this clone: Its target antigen remains unknown. Base qualities are not recorded, but no much larger clone differs from it by a single base.

The collaborating institutions used their own protocols to collect whole blood in K2EDTA tubes. Collaborator samples were shipped for TCRbeta analysis as frozen whole blood, isolated PBMCs, or DNA extracted from either sample type. The sample was peripheral blood. This TCR derives from a man between 65 and 85 years old with active or convalescent COVID-19. The rearrangement joined TRBV19 to TRBJ1-4; the D region possibly corresponds to TRBD1 (5 bases align). The sequence in DNA is TGTGCCACTAAAACGGAGGGGTTTGAAAAACTGTTTTTT. Its protein product is CATKTEGFEKLFF.